The clone carrying this T cell receptor (beta chain) came up a few times. Investigators excluded patients with uncontrolled infection, other autoimmune disease, pregnancy or lactation. Together with thyroid ultrasound, orbital computed tomography, serum thyroxine and TRAb, clinical symptoms were used for diagnoses. Amplification targeted TCR beta CDR3 regions from RNA transcripts. HTBI primers drove first-round RT-PCR of the TCR CDR3. In TCRdb, the multiplex PCR reads were re-called with MiXCR into one record per CDR3 protein. The sample lists approximately 500,000 distinct CDR3 sequences, 40% to 55% occurring once. V lost 1 base, J lost 2 bases, and 17 bases lay in between. Germline V gene data show CDR1 as DFQATT and CDR2 as SNEGSKA (reference sequence). The CDR3 contains 16 residues. This sample was included in a study of T cells in Graves' hyperthyroidism and ophthalmopathy.

The specimen was peripheral blood or thyroid tissue (not recorded which). The TCR sequence derives from a woman younger than 35 with Graves' hyperthyroidism. J is TRBJ2-5 and V is TRBV20-1; D unresolved. DNA for the CDR3: TGCAGTGCTAGAGGACTTGGACCCGCCGCGCAAGAGACCCAGTACTTC. This sequence encodes CSARGLGPAAQETQYF.